A single sample is the source of the 21 T cell receptor beta chains below, sequenced in a study of CD8+CD57+ T cells in acquired aplastic anemia. Flow cytometry had shown expanded CD8+CD57+ cells in the patients chosen for sequencing. Using genomic DNA as the template, TCR beta VDJ and CDR3 profiling was carried out. TCRdb analysed the reads with MiXCR anew, one entry per CDR3 protein. The sample records some 180,000 distinct CDR3 sequences, 45% to 60% being singletons. The specimen was sorted CD4+, CD8+, or CD8+CD57+ T cells (not recorded which) from PBMCs. The source of these receptors is a human donor with aplastic anemia.

The chain combines TRBV15 with TRBJ1-6; D remains ambiguous. The V gene's germline CDR1 is LNHNV and CDR2 YYDKDF (reference sequence). The CDR3 is 14 residues long. Trimming cost V 0 bases and J 7 bases, with 7 bases left between them. The CDR3, as DNA: TGTGCCACCAGCAGAGATGCGGGGAATTCACCCCTCCACTTT. This codes for CATSRDAGNSPLHF. Full variable domain (remainder filled in from reference TRBV15 and TRBJ1-6): DAMVIQNPRYQVTQFGKPVTLSCSQTLNHNVMYWYQQKSSQAPKLLFHYYDKDFNNEADTPDNFQSRRPNTSFCFLDIRSPGLGDTAMYLCATSRDAGNSPLHFGNGTRLTVT.

This clonotype showed up just a few times. V is TRBV25-1 and J is TRBJ2-5; no clear D. The V end lost 6 bases, the J end lost 4 bases, and 12 bases lay between the germline ends. There are 13 residues in the CDR3. From germline, CDR1 is MGHDK and CDR2 SYGVNS. This CDR3 reads CASSAGLGETQYF. The CDR3 DNA reads as TGTGCCAGCAGCGCTGGTTTAGGAGAGACCCAGTACTTC.

The chain has TRBV5-1 and TRBJ2-3; D remains ambiguous. This CDR3 is built from 15 residues. The V and J ends lost 0 bases and 4 bases respectively, with 12 bases between them. Germline V gene data show CDR1 as SGHRS and CDR2 as YFSETQ. This CDR3 is CASSLGRVSADTQYF. The DNA of the CDR3 is TGCGCCAGCAGCTTGGGTAGGGTAAGCGCAGATACGCAGTATTTT.

Ten or more counts support this clonotype. The rearrangement uses TRBV19 and TRBJ1-5; tentative D call: TRBD1 (5 bases). Trimming left V 3 bases short and J 3 bases short, with 12 bases between. The length of the CDR3 is 15 residues. Germline V gives CDR1 LNHDA, CDR2 SQIVND (reference sequence). CDR3 coding DNA: TGTGCCAGTAGTATGATTGGGGCCGACAATCAGCCCCAGCATTTT. Its translation is CASSMIGADNQPQHF.

At least ten counts were recorded for this clonotype. This chain joins TRBV7-2 and TRBJ1-5, with no clear D. Trimming removed 6 bases at V and 6 bases at J, with 18 bases between. The germline V gene has CDR1 SGHTA and CDR2 FQGNSA. CDR3 size: 15 residues. CDR3 protein: CASSSDTSVSQPQHF. DNA for the CDR3: TGTGCCAGCAGTTCCGACACGTCCGTGAGTCAGCCCCAGCATTTT.

The chain couples TRBV7-9 to TRBJ2-1; D gene ambiguous. Germline V gives CDR1 SEHNR, CDR2 FQNEAQ (reference sequence). The germline V and J ends were trimmed by 5 bases and 0 bases, with 11 bases remaining between them. CDR3 size: 15 residues. This chain's CDR3 is CASSPTVSSYNEQFF. CDR3 sequence (DNA): TGTGCCAGCAGCCCCACGGTTAGCTCCTACAATGAGCAGTTCTTC.

This clonotype was observed a handful of times. This sequence may be a read error, since a much larger clone differs from it by one base. The V call is TRBV14, the J call TRBJ2-7; weak D call: TRBD2 (5 bases). V was trimmed by 0 bases and J by 6 bases, leaving 18 bases between them. This CDR3 spans 16 amino acids. The germline V gene has CDR1 SGHDN and CDR2 FVKESK. CDR3 sequence (DNA): TGTGCCAGCAGCCAAGATCGCTGGCTAGCAATTGGCGAGCAGTACTTC. Translation: CASSQDRWLAIGEQYF.

The chain uses TRBV20-1 and TRBJ2-7, with 8 nucleotides matching TRBD2. Trimming removed 3 bases from V and 4 bases from J; junction bases left unmatched: 2. CDR1 is DFQATT, CDR2 SNEGSKA, per germline (reference sequence). The CDR3 has 12 residues. The CDR3 here is CSASRGGYEQYF. For the CDR3, the DNA is TGCAGTGCTAGTCGGGGGGGGTACGAGCAGTACTTC.

The rearrangement uses TRBV13 and TRBJ2-7; tentatively, D is TRBD2 (6 bases). V dropped 5 bases and J dropped 0 bases, with 11 bases sitting between them. This CDR3 spans 14 amino acids. Germline CDR1 and CDR2: PRHDT and FYEKMQ (reference sequence). This chain's CDR3 is CASSPDGSSYEQYF. Here the CDR3 DNA reads TGTGCCAGCAGCCCCGACGGGAGCTCCTACGAGCAGTACTTC.

The V and J genes are TRBV20-1 and TRBJ1-6; possible D gene TRBD1, 6 bases. Trimming removed 7 bases at V and 5 bases at J, with 27 bases between. This CDR3 spans 18 amino acids. Germline V lookup: CDR1 DFQATT, CDR2 SNEGSKA (reference sequence). The CDR3 sequence is CSVGFGTILDRHNSPLHF. CDR3 nucleotides: TGCAGTGTCGGTTTCGGGACAATCCTAGATAGACATAATTCACCCCTCCACTTT.

The sample holds many counts of this clonotype. The genes are TRBV7-3 and TRBJ1-6, with TRBD1 matching 10 bases. The CDR3 spans 15 residues. V was pared by 5 bases and J by 9 bases, with 7 bases of the junction left unmatched. Germline CDR1 and CDR2: SGHTA and FQGTGA. The DNA for the CDR3 is TGTGCCAGCAGCGCCTCGGGACAGGGGACTTCACCCCTCCACTTT. This codes for CASSASGQGTSPLHF.

This clonotype was counted only a few times. V gene TRBV2 combines with J gene TRBJ1-5, with D maybe TRBD1 (6 bases). The CDR3 totals 15 residues. The V end lost 6 bases, the J end lost 2 bases, and 14 bases lay between the germline ends. The germline gives CDR1 SNHLY, CDR2 FYNNEI. CDR3 residues: CASSLTGFGNQPQHF. The CDR3 nucleotides read TGTGCCAGCAGCCTGACAGGATTTGGCAATCAGCCCCAGCATTTT.

The DNA for the CDR3 is TGTGCCAGCAGCTTAGCGTACGGCAACGAGCAGTACTTC. Protein: CASSLAYGNEQYF. The gene calls are TRBV7-8 and TRBJ2-7; no clear D. Germline V CDR1 and CDR2: SGHVS, FQNEAQ. The CDR3 has 13 amino acids. V was trimmed by 0 bases and J by 5 bases, leaving 8 bases between them.

This clonotype was seen repeatedly, ten times or more. At one end the junction does not follow the germline gene, possibly because of a read error. The gene calls are TRBV19 and TRBJ2-7; perhaps TRBD1 as D (6 bases). Germline V gene sequence: CDR1 LNHDA, CDR2 SQIVND (reference sequence). CDR3 length: 14 amino acids. CDR3 region: CASRPDRTVYGQYF. The CDR3 nucleotides read TGTGCCAGTAGACCTGACAGGACTGTCTACGGGCAGTACTTC.

The chain combines TRBV2 with TRBJ2-5, with a weak D call TRBD1 (5 bases). The length of the CDR3 is 12 residues. The V and J ends lost 5 bases and 13 bases respectively, with 17 bases between them. Germline CDR1 reads SNHLY; CDR2 reads FYNNEI. This chain's CDR3 is CASSWRQPGSYF. Written as DNA, the CDR3 is TGTGCCAGCAGTTGGCGACAGCCTGGATCGTACTTC.

A note on this clonotype: At one of its ends the junction is not consistent with the germline gene, which may arise from a read error. V is TRBV5-8 and J is TRBJ2-5; maybe TRBD2 (5 bases). Germline CDR1 and CDR2: SGHTS and YDEGEE. The CDR3 totals 13 residues. DNA of the CDR3: TGTGCCAGCAGCTTGAGGGAGTGGGTCCCGACCGGCTTC. As protein: CASSLREWVPTGF.

The chain recombines TRBV19 with TRBJ2-1; the D call may be TRBD1 or TRBD2 (5 bases each). V shed 2 bases and J shed 7 bases, with 15 bases lying between them. There are 15 residues in the CDR3. Germline V lookup: CDR1 LNHDA, CDR2 SQIVND (reference sequence). CDR3 nucleotide sequence: TGTGCCAGTAGTATAACAGGAATGGGGGAAAATGAGCAGTTCTTC. Protein: CASSITGMGENEQFF. Full variable domain (rest looked up from reference TRBV19 and TRBJ2-1): DGGITQSPKYLFRKEGQNVTLSCEQNLNHDAMYWYRQDPGQGLRLIYYSQIVNDFQKGDIAEGYSVSREKKESFPLTVTSAQKNPTAFYLCASSITGMGENEQFFGPGTRLTVL.

This clonotype was seen many times. V and J are TRBV29-1 and TRBJ2-1; TRBD2 might be the D (6 bases). In germline, CDR1 is SQVTM, CDR2 ANQGSEA. V shed 4 bases and J shed 4 bases, with 14 bases lying between them. CDR3 length: 14 amino acids. CDR3 nucleotides: TGCAGCGTTGGAGGACTAACTATTTACAATGAGCAGTTCTTC. As protein: CSVGGLTIYNEQFF.

The rearrangement links TRBV15 to TRBJ2-7; TRBD1 might be the D (5 bases). Trimming pared 0 bases from V and 2 bases from J, leaving 11 bases between. Germline loops: CDR1 LNHNV, CDR2 YYDKDF (reference sequence). The CDR3 is 15 residues long. The CDR3 coding sequence is TGTGCCACCAGCAGAGATCCAGGGAATACCTACGAGCAGTACTTC. This codes for CATSRDPGNTYEQYF.

This chain connects TRBV5-5 to TRBJ2-7, with 13 nucleotides matching TRBD2. Looked up from germline, CDR1 is SGHKS and CDR2 is YYEKEE (reference sequence). This CDR3 has 16 residues. Trimming at V came to 0 bases and at J to 8 bases, leaving 8 bases not matched to a gene. CDR3 protein: CASSLVGTSGAGKQYF. The CDR3 DNA follows: TGTGCCAGCAGCTTGGTCGGGACTAGCGGGGCAGGGAAGCAGTACTTC.

This clonotype came up many times. V and J are TRBV7-9 and TRBJ2-2; D call uncertain. Looked up from germline, CDR1 is SEHNR and CDR2 is FQNEAQ (reference sequence). This CDR3 comprises 13 residues. V gave up 1 base and J gave up 8 bases, with 8 bases separating them. The CDR3 DNA reads TGTGCCAGCAGCTTAGATGCGTTTGGGGAGCTGTTTTTT. Protein product: CASSLDAFGELFF.